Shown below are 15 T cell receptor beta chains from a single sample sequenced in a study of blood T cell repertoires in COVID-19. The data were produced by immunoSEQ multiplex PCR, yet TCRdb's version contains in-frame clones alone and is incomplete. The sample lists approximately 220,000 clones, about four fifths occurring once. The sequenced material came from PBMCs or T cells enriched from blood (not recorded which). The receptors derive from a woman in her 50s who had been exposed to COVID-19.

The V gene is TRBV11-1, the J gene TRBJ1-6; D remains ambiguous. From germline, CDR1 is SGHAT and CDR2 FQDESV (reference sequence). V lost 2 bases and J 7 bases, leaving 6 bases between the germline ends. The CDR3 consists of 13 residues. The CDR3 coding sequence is TGTGCCAGCAGCTTAACTAGCAATTCACCCCTCCACTTT. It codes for CASSLTSNSPLHF.

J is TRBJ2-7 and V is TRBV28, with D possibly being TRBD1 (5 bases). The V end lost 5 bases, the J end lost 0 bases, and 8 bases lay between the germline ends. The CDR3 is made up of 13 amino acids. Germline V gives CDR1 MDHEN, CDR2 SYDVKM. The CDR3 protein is CASSQTVSYEQYF. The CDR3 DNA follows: TGTGCCAGCAGTCAGACAGTCTCCTACGAGCAGTACTTC.

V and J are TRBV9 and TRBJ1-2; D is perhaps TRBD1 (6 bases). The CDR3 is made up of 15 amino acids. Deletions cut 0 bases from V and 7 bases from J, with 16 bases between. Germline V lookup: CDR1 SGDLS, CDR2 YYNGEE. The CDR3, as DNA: TGTGCCAGCAGCGTAGGTGACAGGCCGAGGGGTGGCTACACCTTC. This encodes CASSVGDRPRGGYTF.

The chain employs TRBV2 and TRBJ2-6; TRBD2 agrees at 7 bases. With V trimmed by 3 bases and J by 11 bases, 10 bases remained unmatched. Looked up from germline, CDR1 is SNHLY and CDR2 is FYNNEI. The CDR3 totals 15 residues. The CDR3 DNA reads TGTGCCAGCAGTGACGGGGGGACCCTAGGGGACGTCCTGACTTTC. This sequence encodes CASSDGGTLGDVLTF.

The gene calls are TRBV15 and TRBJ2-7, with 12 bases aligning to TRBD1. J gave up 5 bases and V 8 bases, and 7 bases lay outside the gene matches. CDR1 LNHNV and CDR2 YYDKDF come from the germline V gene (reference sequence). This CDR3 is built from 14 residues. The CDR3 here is CATQEGQGANEQYF. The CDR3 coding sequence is TGTGCCACCCAAGAGGGACAGGGGGCAAACGAGCAGTACTTC. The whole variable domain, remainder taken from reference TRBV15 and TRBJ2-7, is DAMVIQNPRYQVTQFGKPVTLSCSQTLNHNVMYWYQQKSSQAPKLLFHYYDKDFNNEADTPDNFQSRRPNTSFCFLDIRSPGLGDTAMYLCATQEGQGANEQYFGPGTRLTVT.

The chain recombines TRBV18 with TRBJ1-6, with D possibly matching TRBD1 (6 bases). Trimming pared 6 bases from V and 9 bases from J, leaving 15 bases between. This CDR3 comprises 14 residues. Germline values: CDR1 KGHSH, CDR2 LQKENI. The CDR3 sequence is CASSRTGRGSPLHF. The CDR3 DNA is TGTGCCAGCTCCCGAACAGGGAGAGGTTCACCCCTCCACTTT.

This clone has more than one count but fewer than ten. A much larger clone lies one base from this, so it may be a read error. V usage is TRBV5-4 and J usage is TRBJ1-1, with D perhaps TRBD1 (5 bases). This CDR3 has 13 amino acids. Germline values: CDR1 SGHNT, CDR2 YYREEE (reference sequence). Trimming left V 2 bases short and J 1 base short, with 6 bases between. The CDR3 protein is CASSFGQNTEAFF. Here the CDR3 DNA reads TGTGCCAGCAGCTTCGGACAGAACACTGAAGCTTTCTTT.

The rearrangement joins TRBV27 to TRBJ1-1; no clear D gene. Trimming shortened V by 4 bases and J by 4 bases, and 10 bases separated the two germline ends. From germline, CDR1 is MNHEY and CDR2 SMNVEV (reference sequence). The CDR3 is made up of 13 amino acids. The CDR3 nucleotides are TGTGCCAGCAGTTCCTCAGTGCCCACTGAAGCTTTCTTT. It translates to CASSSSVPTEAFF.

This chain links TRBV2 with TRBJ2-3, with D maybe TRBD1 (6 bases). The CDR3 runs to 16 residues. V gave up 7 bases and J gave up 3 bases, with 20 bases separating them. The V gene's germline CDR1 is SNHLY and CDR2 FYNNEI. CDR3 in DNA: TGTGCCAGCATATTCTACAGGGCCTCCCCAACAGATACGCAGTATTTT. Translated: CASIFYRASPTDTQYF.

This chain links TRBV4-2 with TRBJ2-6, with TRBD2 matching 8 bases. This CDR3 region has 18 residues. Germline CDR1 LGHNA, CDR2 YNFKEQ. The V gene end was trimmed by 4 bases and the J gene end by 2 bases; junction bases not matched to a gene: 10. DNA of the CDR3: TGTGCCAGCAGCCTCCGCGGGGGGCGGTTTACTGGGGCCAACGTCCTGACTTTC. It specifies CASSLRGGRFTGANVLTF.

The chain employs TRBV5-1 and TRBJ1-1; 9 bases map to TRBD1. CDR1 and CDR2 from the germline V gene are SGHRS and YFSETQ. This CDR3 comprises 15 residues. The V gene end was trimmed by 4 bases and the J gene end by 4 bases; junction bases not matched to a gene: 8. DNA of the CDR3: TGCGCCAGCAGCCCAACAGCGACAGGGGGCACTGAAGCTTTCTTT. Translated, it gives CASSPTATGGTEAFF.

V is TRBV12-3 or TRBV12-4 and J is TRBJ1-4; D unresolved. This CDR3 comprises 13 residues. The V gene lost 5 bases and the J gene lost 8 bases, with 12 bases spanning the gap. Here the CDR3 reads CASSRGYSEKLFF. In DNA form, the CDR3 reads TGTGCCAGCAGTAGAGGGTATTCGGAAAAACTGTTTTTT.

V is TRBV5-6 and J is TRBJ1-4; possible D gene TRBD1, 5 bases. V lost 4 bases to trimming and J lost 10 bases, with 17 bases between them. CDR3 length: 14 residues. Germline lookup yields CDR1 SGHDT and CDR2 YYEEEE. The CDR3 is CASSPRTYSGKLFF. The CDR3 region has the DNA TGTGCCAGCAGCCCTAGGACATATTCGGGAAAACTGTTTTTT.

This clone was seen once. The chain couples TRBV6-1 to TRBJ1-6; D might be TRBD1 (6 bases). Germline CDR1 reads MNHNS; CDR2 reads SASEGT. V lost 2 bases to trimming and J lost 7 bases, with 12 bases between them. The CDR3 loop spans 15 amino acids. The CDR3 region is CASSERQAQNSPLHF. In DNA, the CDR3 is TGTGCCAGCAGTGAAAGACAGGCTCAAAATTCACCCCTCCACTTT.

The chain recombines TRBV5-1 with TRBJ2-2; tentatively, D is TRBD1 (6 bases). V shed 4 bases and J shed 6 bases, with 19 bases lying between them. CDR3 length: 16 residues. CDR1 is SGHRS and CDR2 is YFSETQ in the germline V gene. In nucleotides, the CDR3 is TGCGCCAGCAGCCTTTCACACAGGGAAGTTTCCGGGGAGCTGTTTTTT. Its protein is CASSLSHREVSGELFF.